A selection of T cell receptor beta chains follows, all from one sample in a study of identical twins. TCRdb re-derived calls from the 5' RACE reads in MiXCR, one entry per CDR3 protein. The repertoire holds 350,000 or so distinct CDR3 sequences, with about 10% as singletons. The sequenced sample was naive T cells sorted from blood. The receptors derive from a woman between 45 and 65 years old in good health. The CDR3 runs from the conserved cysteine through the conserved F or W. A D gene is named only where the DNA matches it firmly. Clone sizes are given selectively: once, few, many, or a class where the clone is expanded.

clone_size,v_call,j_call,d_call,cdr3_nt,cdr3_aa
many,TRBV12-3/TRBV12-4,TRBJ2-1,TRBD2,TGTGCCAGCAGACCGGGACTAGCGGGCCCCCCCATTTACAATGAGCAGTTCTTC,CASRPGLAGPPIYNEQFF
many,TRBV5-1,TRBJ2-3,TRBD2,TGCGCCAGCAGCTTGGCATTGACTAGCGGGCTTCGGGATACGCAGTATTTT,CASSLALTSGLRDTQYF
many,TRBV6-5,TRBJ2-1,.,TGTGCCAGCAGTTACTCGGGGACCCCCCAAATAGAGCAGTTCTTC,CASSYSGTPQIEQFF
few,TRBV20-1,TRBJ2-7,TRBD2,TGCAGTGCTAGAGATCCGGCTAGCGGGAGCTACGAGCAGTACTTC,CSARDPASGSYEQYF
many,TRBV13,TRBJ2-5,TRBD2,TGTGCCAGCAGCGAACCGGGACTAGCGGCAAAAGAGACCCAGTACTTC,CASSEPGLAAKETQYF
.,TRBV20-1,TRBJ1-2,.,TGCAGTGCTTCCGTAGGGGATGGCTACACCTTC,CSASVGDGYTF
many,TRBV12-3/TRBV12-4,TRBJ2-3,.,TGTGCCAGCAGTTTTTTGAGGGGGTCAGATACGCAGTATTTT,CASSFLRGSDTQYF
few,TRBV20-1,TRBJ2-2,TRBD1,TGCAGTGCTAGAGATCAGGACAGGCCGAACACCGGGGAGCTGTTTTTT,CSARDQDRPNTGELFF
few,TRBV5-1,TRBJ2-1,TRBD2,TGCGCCAGCAGCTTGACTAGCGGGAGGGAGCAGTTCTTC,CASSLTSGREQFF
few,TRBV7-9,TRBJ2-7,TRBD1,TGTGCCAGCAGCCCAACAGGGGGCTCCTACGAGCAGTACTTC,CASSPTGGSYEQYF
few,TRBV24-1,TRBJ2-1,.,TGTGCCACCAGTGATTTTCGAGACAGCGGGTCTCGAGAGCAGTTCTTC,CATSDFRDSGSREQFF
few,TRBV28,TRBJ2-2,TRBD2,TGTGCCAGCAAGGGTAGCGGGGCAGCCGGGGAGCTGTTTTTT,CASKGSGAAGELFF
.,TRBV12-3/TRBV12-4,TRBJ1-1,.,TGTGCCAGCAGTTGGGGGACGGGCACTGAAGCTTTCTTT,CASSWGTGTEAFF
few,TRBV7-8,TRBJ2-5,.,TGTGCCAGCAGTCCTAGAAGAGGCGAGGGAGCCCAGTACTTC,CASSPRRGEGAQYF
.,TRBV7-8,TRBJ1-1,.,TGTGCCAGCAGCTTAGCGGTTCCGGGGGCGGATGAAGCTTTCTTT,CASSLAVPGADEAFF